The 12 T cell receptor beta chains reported below all come from one sample, sequenced in a study of spatial heterogeneity in lung cancer. Documented time point: blood at routine non-recurrence follow-up after resection. Using its own MiXCR run on the 5' RACE reads, TCRdb lists one record per CDR3 protein. The sample contains about 11,000 distinct CDR3 sequences, 10% of which appear only once. The sequencing here drew on PBMCs, taken at follow-up. The receptors originated from a female donor with early-stage non-small cell lung cancer.

The sample holds many counts of this clonotype. The CDR3 nucleotides are TGTGCCAGCAGTGATCCAAGACAGGTCAGACTAGGCGGCTACACCTTC. Residues: CASSDPRQVRLGGYTF. This chain joins TRBV25-1 and TRBJ1-2; D is possibly TRBD1 (6 bases). The CDR3 is 16 amino acids. CDR1 MGHDK and CDR2 SYGVNS come from the germline V gene. Trimming cost V 3 bases and J 8 bases, with 22 bases left between them.

This clonotype was recorded many times. V gene TRBV2 combines with J gene TRBJ1-1; possibly TRBD1 for D (5 bases). V was shortened by 8 bases and J by 5 bases, with 9 bases between the two germline ends. Germline V CDR1 and CDR2: SNHLY, FYNNEI. This CDR3 comprises 11 residues. DNA for the CDR3: TGTGCCAGCTGGACAAGGACTGAAGCTTTCTTT. Amino acids: CASWTRTEAFF.

Ten or more counts support this clonotype. V is TRBV28 and J is TRBJ1-2; TRBD1 is a possible D gene (5 bases). The CDR3 is 12 residues long. Trimming left V 7 bases short and J 4 bases short, with 10 bases between. Germline V gives CDR1 MDHEN, CDR2 SYDVKM. The CDR3 sequence is CASKWGVYGYTF. The CDR3, as DNA: TGTGCCAGCAAGTGGGGGGTCTATGGCTACACCTTC.

This clonotype has a count of ten or more. The genes are TRBV28 and TRBJ2-7, with D tentatively TRBD2 (6 bases). This CDR3 comprises 15 residues. Germline CDR1 MDHEN, CDR2 SYDVKM. Trimming pared 8 bases from V and 3 bases from J, leaving 20 bases between. CDR3 sequence: CASAESGGSDYEQYF. CDR3 in DNA: TGTGCCAGCGCAGAGTCCGGGGGTAGTGACTACGAGCAGTACTTC. Filled out from reference TRBV28 and TRBJ2-7, the complete variable domain reads DVKVTQSSRYLVKRTGEKVFLECVQDMDHENMFWYRQDPGLGLRLIYFSYDVKMKEKGDIPEGYSVSREKKERFSLILESASTNQTSMYLCASAESGGSDYEQYFGPGTRLTVT.

This clonotype was counted at least ten times. The chain recombines TRBV18 with TRBJ2-7, with 8 nucleotides matching TRBD1. The length of the CDR3 is 16 residues. The trim removed 3 bases at V and 0 bases at J, leaving 7 bases unmatched. The germline V gene encodes CDR1 KGHSH and CDR2 LQKENI. CDR3 nucleotides: TGTGCCAGCTCACCCCGACGGGACAGGATCTCCTACGAGCAGTACTTC. Translating gives CASSPRRDRISYEQYF.

This clonotype was seen many times. This chain connects TRBV12-3 or TRBV12-4 to TRBJ2-1, with 8 bases that match TRBD1. J was trimmed by 7 bases and V by 2 bases; bases with no gene match: 4. CDR3 length: 14 residues. The CDR3 DNA reads TGTGCCAGCAGTTTAACAGGGGGTCTGAATGAGCAGTTCTTC. It translates to CASSLTGGLNEQFF.

This clonotype has ten or more counts. The chain has TRBV6-1 and TRBJ2-1; no firm D call. V dropped 7 bases and J dropped 0 bases, with 7 bases sitting between them. The CDR3 loop spans 13 amino acids. Germline V gene lookup returns CDR1 MNHNS and CDR2 SASEGT. CDR3 amino acids: CASTGDSYNEQFF. Here the CDR3 DNA reads TGTGCCAGCACTGGGGACTCCTACAATGAGCAGTTCTTC.

This clonotype was counted a few times. The rearrangement uses TRBV11-2 and TRBJ2-1, with 7 bases matching TRBD1. The trim removed 0 bases at V and 11 bases at J, leaving 4 bases unmatched. The V gene's germline CDR1 is SGHAT and CDR2 FQNNGV. The CDR3 totals 13 residues. CDR3 loop: CASSLDRQGKQFF. The CDR3 DNA reads as TGTGCCAGCAGCTTAGACCGACAGGGCAAGCAGTTCTTC.

This clonotype has at least ten counts. The V and J genes are TRBV5-1 and TRBJ1-2; TRBD1 agrees at 8 bases. The CDR3 length is 16 residues. The germline CDR1 and CDR2 sequences are SGHRS and YFSETQ. V shed 4 bases and J 2 bases; nucleotides not matched to a gene: 10. The CDR3 protein is CASSPGGQGLNYGYTF. The CDR3 DNA follows: TGCGCCAGCAGCCCCGGAGGACAGGGATTAAACTATGGCTACACCTTC.

This clonotype was counted ten times or more. This chain joins TRBV5-4 and TRBJ2-4; TRBD1 matches at 7 bases. Per the germline V gene, CDR1 is SGHNT and CDR2 is YYREEE (reference sequence). With V trimmed by 0 bases and J by 1 base, 4 bases remained unmatched. This CDR3 is built from 16 residues. The CDR3 DNA follows: TGTGCCAGCAGCTTGGGGCAGGGGGTTGCCAAAAACATTCAGTACTTC. Translated, it gives CASSLGQGVAKNIQYF.

V usage is TRBV5-1 and J usage is TRBJ1-1; D not certain. Trimming took off 6 bases at V and 1 base at J, with 10 bases between the two ends. CDR3 length: 13 residues. Germline V gene lookup returns CDR1 SGHRS and CDR2 YFSETQ. CDR3 bases: TGCGCCAGCACAGCGGACTGGAACACTGAAGCTTTCTTT. Translated, it gives CASTADWNTEAFF.

The table lists this clonotype with many counts. The chain is built from TRBV7-6 and TRBJ2-1, with 11 bases aligning to TRBD2. V lost 2 bases, J lost 0 bases, and 3 bases stayed unmatched. Germline lookup yields CDR1 SGHVS and CDR2 FNYEAQ. The CDR3 length is 17 residues. The CDR3 DNA is TGTGCCAGCAGCTTAACTAGCGGGGGCCGCTCCTACAATGAGCAGTTCTTC. Protein product: CASSLTSGGRSYNEQFF.